This T cell receptor (beta chain) derives from a study of T-cell memory formation after mild COVID-19. General study results and limits: Memory from before infection featured some responding clones, which suggests cross-reactive memory joined. Mainly in CM and EM were contracting CD4+ clones; CD8+ were in EMRA.

TCRdb called the 5' RACE reads again in MiXCR, with one record for every CDR3 protein. The sample lists about 320,000 distinct CDR3 sequences; around 15% were seen once. This clonotype came up a few times. Its antigen is unknown. The length of the CDR3 is 14 residues. From germline, CDR1 is SEHNR and CDR2 FQNEAQ (reference sequence). J gave up 5 bases and V 5 bases, and 8 bases lay outside the gene matches. Sample: PBMCs or a T cell subset sorted from them (not recorded which). The chain has TRBV7-9 and TRBJ1-1; 7 nucleotides agree with TRBD1. The clonotype comes from a man between 18 and 29 years old who had mild COVID-19 (a few samples of this study predate the infection). Cell type and time point are not known. The CDR3 DNA sequence: TGTGCCAGCAGCGGTAGGGGGCTTATTACTGAAGCTTTCTTT. Its protein is CASSGRGLITEAFF.